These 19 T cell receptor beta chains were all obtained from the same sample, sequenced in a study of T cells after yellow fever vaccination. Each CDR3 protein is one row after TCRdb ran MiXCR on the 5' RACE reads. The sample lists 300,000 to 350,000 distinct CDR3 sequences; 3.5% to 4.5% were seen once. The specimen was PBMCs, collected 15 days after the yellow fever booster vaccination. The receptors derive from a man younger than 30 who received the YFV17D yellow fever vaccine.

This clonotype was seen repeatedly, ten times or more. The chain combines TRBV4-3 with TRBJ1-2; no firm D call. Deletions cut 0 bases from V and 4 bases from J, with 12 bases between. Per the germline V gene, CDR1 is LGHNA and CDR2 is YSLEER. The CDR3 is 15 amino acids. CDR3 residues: CASSQEEGSVYGYTF. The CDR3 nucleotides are TGCGCCAGCAGCCAAGAAGAGGGCTCCGTCTATGGCTACACCTTC.

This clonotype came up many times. Here the CDR3 DNA reads TGCGCCAGCAGCTTTTCCTTTGGGTCCGGTGGGTCAGATACGCAGTATTTT. Its translation is CASSFSFGSGGSDTQYF. This chain links TRBV5-1 with TRBJ2-3; no definite D call. Germline CDR1 is SGHRS and CDR2 is YFSETQ. This CDR3 comprises 17 residues. V lost 2 bases to trimming and J lost 4 bases, with 20 bases between them.

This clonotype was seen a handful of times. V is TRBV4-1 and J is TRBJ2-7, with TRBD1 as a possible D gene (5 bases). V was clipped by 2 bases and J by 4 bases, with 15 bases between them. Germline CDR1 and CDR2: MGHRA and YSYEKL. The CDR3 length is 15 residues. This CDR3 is CASSQRWVGQYEQYF. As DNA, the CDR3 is TGCGCCAGCAGCCAAAGATGGGTCGGACAATACGAGCAGTACTTC.

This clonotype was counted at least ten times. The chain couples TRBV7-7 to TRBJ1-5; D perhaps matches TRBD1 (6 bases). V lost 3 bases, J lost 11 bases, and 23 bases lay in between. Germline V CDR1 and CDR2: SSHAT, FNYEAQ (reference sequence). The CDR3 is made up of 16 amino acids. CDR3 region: CASSFRGLDGREAQHF. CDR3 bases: TGTGCCAGCAGCTTCCGGGGGCTGGATGGCAGAGAGGCCCAGCATTTT.

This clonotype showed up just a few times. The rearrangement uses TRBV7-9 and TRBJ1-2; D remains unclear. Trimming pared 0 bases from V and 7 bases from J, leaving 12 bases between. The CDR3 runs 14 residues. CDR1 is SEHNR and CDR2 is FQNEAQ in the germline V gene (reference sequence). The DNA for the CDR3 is TGTGCCAGCAGCTTAGCGCCCAGTGAGGGTGGCTACACCTTC. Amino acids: CASSLAPSEGGYTF.

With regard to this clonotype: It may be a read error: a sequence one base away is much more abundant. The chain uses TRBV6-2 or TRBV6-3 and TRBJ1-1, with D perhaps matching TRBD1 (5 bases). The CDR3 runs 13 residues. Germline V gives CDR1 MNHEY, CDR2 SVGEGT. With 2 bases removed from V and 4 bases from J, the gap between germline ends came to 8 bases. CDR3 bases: TGTGCCAGCAGTTACGCAGGGTCCACTGAAGCTTTCTTT. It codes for CASSYAGSTEAFF.

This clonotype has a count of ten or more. The CDR3, as DNA: TGTGCCAGCAGTCTATCCAGCAGGGGCTTCGACGAGCAGTACGTC. The encoded protein is CASSLSSRGFDEQYV. The V gene is TRBV27, the J gene TRBJ2-7; D is possibly TRBD1 (6 bases). The CDR3 sequence is 15 residues long. The germline V gene has CDR1 MNHEY and CDR2 SMNVEV (reference sequence).

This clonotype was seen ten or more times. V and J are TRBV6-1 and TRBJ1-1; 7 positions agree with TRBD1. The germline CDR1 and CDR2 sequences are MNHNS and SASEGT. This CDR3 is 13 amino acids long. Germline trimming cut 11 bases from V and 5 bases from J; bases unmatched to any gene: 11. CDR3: CASLWQGGTEAFF. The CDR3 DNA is TGTGCCTCTCTCTGGCAGGGGGGGACTGAAGCTTTCTTT.

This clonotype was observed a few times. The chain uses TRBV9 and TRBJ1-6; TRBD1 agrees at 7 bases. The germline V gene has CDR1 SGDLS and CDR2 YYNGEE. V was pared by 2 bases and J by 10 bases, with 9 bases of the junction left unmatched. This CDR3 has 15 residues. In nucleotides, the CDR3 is TGTGCCAGCAGCGTCGATGGACAGGTAGACTCACCCCTCCACTTT. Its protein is CASSVDGQVDSPLHF.

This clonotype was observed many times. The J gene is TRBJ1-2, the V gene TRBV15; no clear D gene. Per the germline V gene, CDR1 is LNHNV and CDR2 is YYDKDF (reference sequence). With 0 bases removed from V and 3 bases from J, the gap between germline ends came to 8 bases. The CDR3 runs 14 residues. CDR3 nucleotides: TGTGCCACCAGCAGAGACCCAGAGTACTATGGCTACACCTTC. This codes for CATSRDPEYYGYTF.

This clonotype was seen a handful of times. The CDR3 DNA reads as TGTGCCAGCAGTCAACAGGGGTTCGGTGGCTACACCTTC. Its translation: CASSQQGFGGYTF. V gene TRBV6-5 combines with J gene TRBJ1-2; 7 bases fit TRBD1. Germline loops: CDR1 MNHEY, CDR2 SVGAGI. The V gene end was trimmed by 5 bases and the J gene end by 7 bases; junction bases not matched to a gene: 7. This CDR3 contains 13 residues.

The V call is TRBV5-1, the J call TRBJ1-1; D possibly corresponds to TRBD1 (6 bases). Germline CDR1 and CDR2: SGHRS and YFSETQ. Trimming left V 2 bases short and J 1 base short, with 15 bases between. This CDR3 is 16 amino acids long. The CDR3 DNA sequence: TGCGCCAGCAGCTTAATGCTGACAGGTGCGAACACTGAAGCTTTCTTT. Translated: CASSLMLTGANTEAFF.

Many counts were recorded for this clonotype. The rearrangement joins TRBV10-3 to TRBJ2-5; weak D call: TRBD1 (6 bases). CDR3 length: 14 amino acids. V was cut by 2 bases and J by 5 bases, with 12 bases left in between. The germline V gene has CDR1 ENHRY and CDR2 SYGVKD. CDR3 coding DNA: TGTGCCATCAGTGAGAGTCAGGGGCGGGAGACCCAGTACTTC. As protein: CAISESQGRETQYF.

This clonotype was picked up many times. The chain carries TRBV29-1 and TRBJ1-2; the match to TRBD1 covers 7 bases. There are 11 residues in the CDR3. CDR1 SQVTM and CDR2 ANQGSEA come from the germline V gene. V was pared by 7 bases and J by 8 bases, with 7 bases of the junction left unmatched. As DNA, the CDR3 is TGCAGCGACTCCTACAGGGGCGGCTACACCTTC. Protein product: CSDSYRGGYTF.

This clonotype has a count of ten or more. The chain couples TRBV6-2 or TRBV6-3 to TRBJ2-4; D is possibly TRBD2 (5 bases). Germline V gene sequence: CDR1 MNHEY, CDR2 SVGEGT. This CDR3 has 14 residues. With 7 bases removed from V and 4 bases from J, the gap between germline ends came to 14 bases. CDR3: CASKSGPVKNIQYF. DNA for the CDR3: TGTGCCAGCAAAAGCGGACCCGTAAAAAACATTCAGTACTTC.

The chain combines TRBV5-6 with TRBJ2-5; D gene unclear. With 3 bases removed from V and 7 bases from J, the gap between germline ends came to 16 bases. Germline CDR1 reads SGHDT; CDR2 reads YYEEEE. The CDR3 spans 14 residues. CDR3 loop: CASSSDLERGTQYF. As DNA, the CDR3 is TGTGCCAGCAGCTCCGACTTGGAGAGAGGGACCCAGTACTTC.

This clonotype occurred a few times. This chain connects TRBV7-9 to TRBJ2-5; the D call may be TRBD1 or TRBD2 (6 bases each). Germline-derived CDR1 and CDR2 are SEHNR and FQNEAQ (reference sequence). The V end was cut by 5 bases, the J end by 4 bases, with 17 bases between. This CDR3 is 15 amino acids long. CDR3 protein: CASSIPRGPAETQYF. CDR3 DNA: TGTGCCAGCAGCATCCCACGGGGGCCCGCAGAGACCCAGTACTTC.

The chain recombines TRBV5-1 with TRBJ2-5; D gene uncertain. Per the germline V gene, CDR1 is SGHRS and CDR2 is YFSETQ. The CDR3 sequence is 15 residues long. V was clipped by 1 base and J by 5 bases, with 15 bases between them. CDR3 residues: CASSLMLINGETQYF. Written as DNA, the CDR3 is TGCGCCAGCAGCTTGATGTTAATAAACGGGGAGACCCAGTACTTC.

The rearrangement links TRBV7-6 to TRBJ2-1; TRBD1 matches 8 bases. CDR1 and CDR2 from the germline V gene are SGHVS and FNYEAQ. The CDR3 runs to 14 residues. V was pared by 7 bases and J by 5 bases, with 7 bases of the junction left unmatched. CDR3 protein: CASTPGTGNNEQFF. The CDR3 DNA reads TGTGCCAGCACACCCGGGACAGGAAACAATGAGCAGTTCTTC.